Listed here are 15 T cell receptor beta chains from one sample, sequenced in a study of technical replicates of blood from a few donors. The assay was immunoSEQ multiplex PCR, and TCRdb's table has in-frame clones only and misses some. Of tens of thousands of clones listed, 85% to 95% are singletons. Sequencing was carried out using T cells isolated from PBMCs. These receptors came from a human donor in good health.

The J gene is TRBJ1-2, the V gene TRBV18; 9 positions agree with TRBD1. The V gene's germline CDR1 is KGHSH and CDR2 LQKENI. The CDR3 spans 17 residues. Trimming took 5 bases from V and 4 from J; bases not matched to a gene: 14. This CDR3 is CASSAGTGLGTSYGYTF. The DNA for the CDR3 is TGTGCCAGCTCAGCCGGGACAGGGTTGGGGACAAGCTATGGCTACACCTTC.

This clone appeared a single time. This rearrangement joins TRBV14 to TRBJ1-3, with D unclear. The germline V gene encodes CDR1 SGHDN and CDR2 FVKESK. CDR3 length equals 12 residues. Trimming took off 6 bases at V and 3 bases at J, with 6 bases between the two ends. The CDR3 DNA is TGTGCCAGCAGACATGTTGGAAACACCATATATTTT. Translated: CASRHVGNTIYF.

V and J are TRBV7-9 and TRBJ1-2; 8 bases agree with TRBD1. The junction had 8 bases not matched to a gene; V was cut back by 4 bases and J by 4 bases. This CDR3 region has 15 residues. CDR1 and CDR2 (germline): SEHNR, FQNEAQ (reference sequence). The CDR3 here is CASSSADRGSYGYTF. DNA of the CDR3: TGTGCCAGCAGCTCCGCTGACAGGGGTAGCTATGGCTACACCTTC.

This clone was seen only once. The chain links TRBV11-2 to TRBJ1-2, with no clear D. The CDR3 totals 12 residues. Between the trimmed V and J ends, which lost 4 bases and 8 bases, there was a span of 11 bases. Germline assignment: CDR1 SGHAT and CDR2 FQNNGV. The CDR3 loop is CASSSRNIGYTF. The CDR3 DNA sequence: TGTGCCAGCAGCTCCAGGAATATAGGCTACACCTTC.

V usage is TRBV6-5 and J usage is TRBJ1-1, with a weak D call TRBD1 (5 bases). The germline V gene has CDR1 MNHEY and CDR2 SVGAGI. Trimming left V 7 bases short and J 1 base short, with 13 bases between. This CDR3 has 14 residues. The CDR3 sequence is CASINPGGNTEAFF. CDR3 in DNA: TGTGCCAGCATCAACCCCGGGGGGAACACTGAAGCTTTCTTT.

The rearrangement links TRBV20-1 to TRBJ1-2; no reliable D call. The CDR3 extends over 10 amino acids. From germline, CDR1 is DFQATT and CDR2 SNEGSKA (reference sequence). The V end was cut by 5 bases, the J end by 8 bases, with 9 bases between. For the CDR3, the DNA is TGCAGTGCTTCCGAGAGCGGCTACACCTTC. The encoded protein is CSASESGYTF.

The J gene is TRBJ2-2, the V gene TRBV9, with 11 bases identical to TRBD2. The CDR3 totals 21 residues. Germline V gene sequence: CDR1 SGDLS, CDR2 YYNGEE. The V segment lost 3 bases and the J segment 5 bases; nucleotides outside the gene matches: 21. CDR3 sequence: CASSARRWGLAAPHGTGELFF. The CDR3 DNA is TGTGCCAGCAGCGCCCGCCGGTGGGGACTAGCGGCCCCCCACGGGACCGGGGAGCTGTTTTTT.

The chain is built from TRBV10-1 and TRBJ1-1, with 10 nucleotides matching TRBD1. The CDR3 extends over 14 amino acids. Germline V gene lookup returns CDR1 WNHNN and CDR2 SYGVQD (reference sequence). V was clipped by 9 bases and J by 4 bases; unmatched bases: 8. The CDR3 reads CARFRDRGSTEAFF. The CDR3 DNA follows: TGCGCCAGATTCCGGGACAGGGGTAGCACTGAAGCTTTCTTT.

This clone was recorded a few times. V is TRBV2 and J is TRBJ1-6; D is possibly TRBD1 (5 bases). Germline assignment: CDR1 SNHLY and CDR2 FYNNEI. The CDR3 extends over 13 amino acids. Trimming removed 8 bases at V and 10 bases at J, with 15 bases between. The CDR3 coding sequence is TGTGCCAGCCACTGGCAGGGTGGGTCACCCCTCCACTTT. It translates to CASHWQGGSPLHF.

The chain combines TRBV25-1 with TRBJ2-7, with D tentatively TRBD2 (6 bases). V was clipped by 7 bases and J by 6 bases, with 16 bases between them. The CDR3 runs to 13 residues. Germline V lookup: CDR1 MGHDK, CDR2 SYGVNS. DNA for the CDR3: TGTGCCAGCATCGGAGGGCTGCTCATCGAGCAGTACTTC. Amino acids: CASIGGLLIEQYF.

This chain uses TRBV11-2 with TRBJ1-4; D is undetermined. The V end was cut by 4 bases, the J end by 6 bases, with 9 bases between. This CDR3 has 13 residues. Germline V gene data show CDR1 as SGHAT and CDR2 as FQNNGV. CDR3 sequence reads: CASSSNPDEKLFF. The DNA of the CDR3 is TGTGCCAGCAGCTCTAATCCGGATGAAAAACTGTTTTTT.

This sequence joins TRBV6-6 and TRBJ1-5; D not resolved. V lost 0 bases and J 5 bases, leaving 11 bases between the germline ends. Germline V CDR1 and CDR2: MNHNY, SVGAGI (reference sequence). CDR3 length: 15 amino acids. CDR3 sequence (DNA): TGTGCCAGCAGTTACTCGGCACAGCATTATCAGCCCCAGCATTTT. It yields the protein CASSYSAQHYQPQHF.

The V and J genes are TRBV5-8 and TRBJ1-3; weak D call: TRBD1 (5 bases). From germline, CDR1 is SGHTS and CDR2 YDEGEE. V was cut by 0 bases and J by 8 bases, with 15 bases left in between. This CDR3 contains 15 residues. The CDR3 coding sequence is TGTGCCAGCAGCTTGGAAACAGGTGGAGGGGACACCATATATTTT. Protein sequence: CASSLETGGGDTIYF.

The rearrangement joins TRBV28 to TRBJ1-3; unclear D gene. The germline gives CDR1 MDHEN, CDR2 SYDVKM. The CDR3 totals 14 residues. V lost 10 bases and J 7 bases, leaving 20 bases between the germline ends. The CDR3 reads CATRQEASGNTIYF. The CDR3 nucleotides read TGTGCCACCCGGCAAGAGGCTTCGGGGAACACCATATATTTT.

The chain uses TRBV4-1 and TRBJ1-3; 7 bases fit TRBD1. There are 19 residues in the CDR3. Losses at the gene ends were 6 bases for V and 4 bases for J; bases not matched to a gene: 21. From germline, CDR1 is MGHRA and CDR2 YSYEKL. This chain's CDR3 is CASSINHGGPGQSGNTIYF. DNA for the CDR3: TGCGCCAGCAGTATAAATCATGGGGGGCCGGGACAGTCAGGAAACACCATATATTTT.